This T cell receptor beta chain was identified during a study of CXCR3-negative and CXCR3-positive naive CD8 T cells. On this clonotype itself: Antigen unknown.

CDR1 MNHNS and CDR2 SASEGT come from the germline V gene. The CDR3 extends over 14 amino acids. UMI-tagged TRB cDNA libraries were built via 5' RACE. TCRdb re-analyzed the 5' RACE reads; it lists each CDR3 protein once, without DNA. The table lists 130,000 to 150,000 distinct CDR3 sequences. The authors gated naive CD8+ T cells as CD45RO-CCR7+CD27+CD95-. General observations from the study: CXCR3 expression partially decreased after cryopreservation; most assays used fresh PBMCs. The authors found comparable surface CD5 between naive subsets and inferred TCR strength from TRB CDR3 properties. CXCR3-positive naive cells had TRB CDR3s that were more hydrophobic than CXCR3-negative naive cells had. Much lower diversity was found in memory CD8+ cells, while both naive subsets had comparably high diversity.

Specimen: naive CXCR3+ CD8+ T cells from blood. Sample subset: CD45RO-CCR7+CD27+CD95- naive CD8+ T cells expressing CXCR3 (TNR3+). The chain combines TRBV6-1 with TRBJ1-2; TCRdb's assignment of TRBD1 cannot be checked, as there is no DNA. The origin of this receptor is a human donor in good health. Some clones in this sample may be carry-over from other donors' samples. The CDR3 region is CASSELGQGDGYTF.